This T cell receptor beta chain appears in the sequencing data of a study of T cell repertoires in cytomegalovirus infection. Study in general: Signatures in public TCR beta sequences pointed to both CMV infection and matching HLA type.

Trimming took 0 bases from V and 2 from J, leaving 15 bases between them. The CDR3 has 17 residues. Germline CDR1 reads MGHRA; CDR2 reads YSYEKL. A word on this clonotype: Its antigen is as yet unknown.

TCRdb recomputed calls from the reads with MiXCR, one row per CDR3 protein. The sample lists hundreds of thousands of distinct CDR3 sequences; about 42% were seen once. The V and J genes are TRBV4-1 and TRBJ2-3; D gene unclear. Source: cultured PBMCs, taken from culture after CMV antigen stimulation. This TCR came from a human donor in good health (CMV status not recorded). Some clones in this sample may be carry-over from other donors' samples. This CDR3 is CASSQERIRDPTDTQYF. Here the CDR3 DNA reads TGCGCCAGCAGCCAAGAAAGAATAAGGGATCCCACAGATACGCAGTATTTT.